The rows below give T cell receptor beta chains drawn from one sample of a study of vaccination effects on CD4 cells after COVID-19. The antigens for these receptors are not known. Profiling relied on immunoSEQ multiplex PCR, and the TCRdb table lists in-frame clones only, not all of them. Among tens of thousands of clones, 81% were seen once, and the ten largest hold 2.5%. Sample: CD4+ T cells from PBMCs cultured with HCoV-229E spike peptides, taken before COVID-19 vaccination. These receptors all stem from a human donor who received a COVID-19 vaccine. The conserved cysteine and the conserved F or W are not part of the CDR3 here.

j_call,v_call,cdr3_aa
TRBJ1-5,TRBV19,ASSDDRITSYSNQPQH
TRBJ1-3,TRBV2,ASSLQGSGNTIY
TRBJ2-5,TRBV3-1/TRBV3-2,ASSFGGSQETQY
TRBJ1-1,TRBV2,ASSDLRGTEAF
TRBJ2-5,TRBV24-1,ATSGQGGETQY
TRBJ1-5,TRBV7-2,ASSLQAGGQPQH
TRBJ2-1,TRBV5-1,ASSLAMIDEQF
TRBJ1-1,TRBV5-1,ASSLISGSGAF
TRBJ1-2,TRBV18,ASSPNTGDGYT
TRBJ1-4,TRBV6-6,ASKDTNEKLF
TRBJ1-4,TRBV30,AWSVQVGEKLF
TRBJ2-2,TRBV28,ASRRTGDTGELF
TRBJ2-5,TRBV4-3,ASSPLAGDIQETQY
TRBJ1-6,TRBV28,ASSPPDPLNGSPLH
TRBJ1-2,TRBV7-3,ASSFAGTGGYT
TRBJ1-3,TRBV19,ASSTGTEGNTIY
TRBJ2-3,TRBV7-2,ASSLKSSGVTDTQY
TRBJ1-5,TRBV19,ASSDRDGPNQPQH
TRBJ1-1,TRBV24-1,ATSDVWGTEAF
TRBJ2-3,TRBV7-9,ASSSLPGTRADTQY
TRBJ1-1,TRBV12-3/TRBV12-4,ASRELWNTEAF
TRBJ2-3,TRBV7-8,ASSLVGLSTDTQY
TRBJ1-4,TRBV28,ASSRGGTNEKLF
TRBJ2-5,TRBV30,AWSRETQY
TRBJ2-5,TRBV4-1,ASSRSRDRGRMGGETQY
TRBJ2-4,TRBV2,ASSRGPGIQY
TRBJ2-2,TRBV9,ASSVGENTGELF
TRBJ1-2,TRBV10-3,AISEYGQSSYGYT
TRBJ1-6,TRBV4-1,ASSQEGTAYNSPLH
TRBJ2-5,TRBV10-3,AISDSGLQETQY
TRBJ2-5,TRBV24-1,ATSDPRLETQY
TRBJ2-2,TRBV24-1,ATSDLWQSSPGELF
TRBJ1-5,TRBV6-1,ASSEGQNNQPQH
TRBJ1-2,TRBV18,ASSPSGQNNYGYT
TRBJ1-5,TRBV7-8,ASSAQGGNQPQH
TRBJ1-1,TRBV18,ASSQGAEAF
TRBJ2-1,TRBV6-6,ASSTPPYNEQF
TRBJ1-1,TRBV7-9,ASSLVGLNTEAF
TRBJ1-2,TRBV19,ASSQTGSNYGYT
TRBJ1-2,TRBV7-2,ASRSAGTGTAGGGYT
TRBJ1-5,TRBV27,ASSLSFIEGDNQPQH